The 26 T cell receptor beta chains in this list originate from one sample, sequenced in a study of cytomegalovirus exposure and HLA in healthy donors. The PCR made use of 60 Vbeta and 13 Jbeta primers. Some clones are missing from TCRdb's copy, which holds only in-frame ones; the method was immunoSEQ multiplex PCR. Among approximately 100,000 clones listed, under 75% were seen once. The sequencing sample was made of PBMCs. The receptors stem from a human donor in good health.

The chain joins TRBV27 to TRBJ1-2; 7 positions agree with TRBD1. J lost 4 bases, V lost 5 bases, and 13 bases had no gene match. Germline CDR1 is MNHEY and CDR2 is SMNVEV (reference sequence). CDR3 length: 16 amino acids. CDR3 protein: CASSPTGQALSYGYTF. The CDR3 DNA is TGTGCCAGCAGTCCGACCGGACAGGCCCTCTCCTATGGCTACACCTTC.

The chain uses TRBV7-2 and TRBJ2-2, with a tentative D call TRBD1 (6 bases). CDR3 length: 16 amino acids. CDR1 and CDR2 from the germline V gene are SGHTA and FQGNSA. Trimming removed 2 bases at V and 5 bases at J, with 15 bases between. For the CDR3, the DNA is TGTGCCAGCAGCTTATTAATGGGGGCAGGAACCGGGGAGCTGTTTTTT. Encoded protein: CASSLLMGAGTGELFF.

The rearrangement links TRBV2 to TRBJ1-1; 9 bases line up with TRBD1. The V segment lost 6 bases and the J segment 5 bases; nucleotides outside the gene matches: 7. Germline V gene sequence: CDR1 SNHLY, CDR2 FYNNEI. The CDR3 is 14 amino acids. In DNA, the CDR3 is TGTGCCAGCAGCTCACAGGGGGCAAGGACTGAAGCTTTCTTT. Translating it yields CASSSQGARTEAFF.

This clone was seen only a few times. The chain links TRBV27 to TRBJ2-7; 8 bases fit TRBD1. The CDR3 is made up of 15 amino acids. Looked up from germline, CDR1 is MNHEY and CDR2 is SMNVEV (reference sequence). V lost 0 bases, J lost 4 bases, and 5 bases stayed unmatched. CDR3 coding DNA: TGTGCCAGCAGTTTATCCGCAGGGGGCGGATACGAGCAGTACTTC. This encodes CASSLSAGGGYEQYF.

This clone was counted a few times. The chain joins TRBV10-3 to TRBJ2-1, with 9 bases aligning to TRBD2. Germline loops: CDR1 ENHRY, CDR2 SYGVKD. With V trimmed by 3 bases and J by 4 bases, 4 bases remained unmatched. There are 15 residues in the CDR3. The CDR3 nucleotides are TGTGCCATCAGTGAACGGCTAGCGGGATACAATGAGCAGTTCTTC. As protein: CAISERLAGYNEQFF.

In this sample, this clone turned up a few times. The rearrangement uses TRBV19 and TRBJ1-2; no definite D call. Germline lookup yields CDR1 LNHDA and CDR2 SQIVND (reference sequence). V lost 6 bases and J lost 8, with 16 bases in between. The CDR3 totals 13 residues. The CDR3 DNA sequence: TGTGCCAGTAGATATACGGGGATAGGAGGCTACACCTTC. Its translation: CASRYTGIGGYTF.

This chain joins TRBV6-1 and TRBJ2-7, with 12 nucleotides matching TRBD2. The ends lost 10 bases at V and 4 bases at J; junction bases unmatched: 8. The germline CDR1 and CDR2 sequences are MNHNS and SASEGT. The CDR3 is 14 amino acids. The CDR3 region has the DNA TGTGCCACCTCGACTAGCGGGGGACTTTACGAGCAGTACTTC. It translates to CATSTSGGLYEQYF.

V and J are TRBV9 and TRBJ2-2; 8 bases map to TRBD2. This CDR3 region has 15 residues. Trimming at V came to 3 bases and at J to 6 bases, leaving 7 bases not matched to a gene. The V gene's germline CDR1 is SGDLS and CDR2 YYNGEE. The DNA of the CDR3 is TGTGCCAGCAGCGCCCCAAGGACTAGCCCCGGGGAGCTGTTTTTT. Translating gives CASSAPRTSPGELFF.

CDR3 DNA: TGTGCCAGCAGCTTGATGGGGGGGAATTCACCCCTCCACTTT. This sequence encodes CASSLMGGNSPLHF. The J gene is TRBJ1-6, the V gene TRBV5-4; possibly TRBD1 for D (5 bases). CDR1 and CDR2 (germline): SGHNT, YYREEE (reference sequence). This CDR3 is 14 amino acids long. The V end was cut by 1 base, the J end by 7 bases, with 9 bases between.

CDR3 nucleotides: TGTGCCAGCAGCCCCGGTACAGTGTCGGGCTACACCTTC. It codes for CASSPGTVSGYTF. This chain links TRBV7-8 with TRBJ1-2; D gene uncertain. There are 13 residues in the CDR3. From germline, CDR1 is SGHVS and CDR2 FQNEAQ. V was shortened by 5 bases and J by 8 bases, with 15 bases between the two germline ends.

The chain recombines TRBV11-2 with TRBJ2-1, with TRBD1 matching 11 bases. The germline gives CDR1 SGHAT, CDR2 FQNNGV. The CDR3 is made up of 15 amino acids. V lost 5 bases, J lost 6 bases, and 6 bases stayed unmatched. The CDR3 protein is CASSAEGTGGNEQFF. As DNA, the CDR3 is TGTGCCAGCAGCGCCGAGGGGACAGGGGGCAATGAGCAGTTCTTC.

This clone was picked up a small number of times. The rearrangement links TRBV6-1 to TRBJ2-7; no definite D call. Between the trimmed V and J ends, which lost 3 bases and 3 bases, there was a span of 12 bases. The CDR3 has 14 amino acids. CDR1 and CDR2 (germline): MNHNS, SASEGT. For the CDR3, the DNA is TGTGCCAGCAGTGATCGTGGTTTAGTCTACGAGCAGTACTTC. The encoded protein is CASSDRGLVYEQYF.

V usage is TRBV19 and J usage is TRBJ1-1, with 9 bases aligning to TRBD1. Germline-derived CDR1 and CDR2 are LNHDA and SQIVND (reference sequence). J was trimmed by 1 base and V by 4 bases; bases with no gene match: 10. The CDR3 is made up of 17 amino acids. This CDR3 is CASSRENRGLSNTEAFF. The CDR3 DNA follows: TGTGCCAGTAGTAGAGAAAACAGGGGGCTCTCGAACACTGAAGCTTTCTTT.

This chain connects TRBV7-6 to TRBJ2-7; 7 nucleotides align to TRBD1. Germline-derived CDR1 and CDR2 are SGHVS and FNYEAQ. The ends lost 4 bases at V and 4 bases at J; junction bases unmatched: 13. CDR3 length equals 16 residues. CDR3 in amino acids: CASSSPGRQGRYEQYF. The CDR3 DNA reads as TGTGCCAGCAGCTCCCCAGGGAGACAGGGAAGGTACGAGCAGTACTTC.

CDR3 residues: CASSVGAGMGNTIYF. Written as DNA, the CDR3 is TGTGCCAGCAGTGTGGGGGCTGGAATGGGAAACACCATATATTTT. The chain carries TRBV7-9 and TRBJ1-3, with TRBD1 as a possible D gene (6 bases). V lost 6 bases to trimming and J lost 4 bases, with 16 bases between them. The CDR3 is 15 amino acids. Germline V gives CDR1 SEHNR, CDR2 FQNEAQ (reference sequence).

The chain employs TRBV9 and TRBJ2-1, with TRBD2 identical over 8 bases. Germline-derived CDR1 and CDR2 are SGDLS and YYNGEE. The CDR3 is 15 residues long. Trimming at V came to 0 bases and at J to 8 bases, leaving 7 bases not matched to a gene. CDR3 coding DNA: TGTGCCAGCAGCGTAGTGACGGGGGGGCCGGATGAGCAGTTCTTC. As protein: CASSVVTGGPDEQFF.

The CDR3 DNA follows: TGTGCCAGCAGCTTAGCGGATAGCGGGGCTTACGAGCAGTACTTC. This sequence encodes CASSLADSGAYEQYF. The J gene is TRBJ2-7, the V gene TRBV7-6, with 8 positions matching TRBD2. There are 15 residues in the CDR3. CDR1 is SGHVS and CDR2 is FNYEAQ in the germline V gene. Trimming took 0 bases from V and 4 from J; bases not matched to a gene: 5. The variable domain in full, completed from reference TRBV7-6 and TRBJ2-7, reads GAGVSQSPRYKVTKRGQDVALRCDPISGHVSLYWYRQALGQGPEFLTYFNYEAQQDKSGLPNDRFSAERPEGSISTLTIQRTEQRDSAMYRCASSLADSGAYEQYFGPGTRLTVT.

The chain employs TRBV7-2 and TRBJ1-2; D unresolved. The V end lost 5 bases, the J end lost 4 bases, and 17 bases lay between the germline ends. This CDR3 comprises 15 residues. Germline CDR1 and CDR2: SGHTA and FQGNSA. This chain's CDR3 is CASSINPGEGYGYTF. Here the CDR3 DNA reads TGTGCCAGCAGCATAAACCCCGGTGAGGGCTATGGCTACACCTTC.

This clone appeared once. Here the CDR3 DNA reads TGTGCCAGCAGCTTAACGGACCTAGCGGGGACCTACAATGAGCAGTTCTTC. It specifies CASSLTDLAGTYNEQFF. The chain joins TRBV7-3 to TRBJ2-1; 9 bases fit TRBD2. This CDR3 spans 17 amino acids. Germline V CDR1 and CDR2: SGHTA, FQGTGA. The trim removed 0 bases at V and 2 bases at J, leaving 5 bases unmatched.

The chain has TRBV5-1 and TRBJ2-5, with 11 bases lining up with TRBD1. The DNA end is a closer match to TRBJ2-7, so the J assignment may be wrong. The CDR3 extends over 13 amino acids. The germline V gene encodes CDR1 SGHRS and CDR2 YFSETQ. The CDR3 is CASSGQGATEQYF. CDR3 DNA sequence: TGCGCCAGCTCTGGACAGGGGGCGACCGAGCAGTACTTC.

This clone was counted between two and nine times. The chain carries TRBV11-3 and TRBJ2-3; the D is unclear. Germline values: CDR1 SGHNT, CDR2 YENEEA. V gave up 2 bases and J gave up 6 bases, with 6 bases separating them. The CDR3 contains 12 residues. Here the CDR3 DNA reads TGTGCCAGCAGCTTATGGCGGGATACGCAGTATTTT. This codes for CASSLWRDTQYF.

CDR3 in amino acids: CASRPGGSSYNEQFF. The CDR3, as DNA: TGTGCCAGCAGACCGGGGGGAAGCTCCTACAATGAGCAGTTCTTC. The V and J genes are TRBV28 and TRBJ2-1; 7 bases are shared with TRBD2. Germline-derived CDR1 and CDR2 are MDHEN and SYDVKM. The CDR3 has 15 amino acids. After removal of 6 bases from V and 0 bases from J, the junction contained 5 bases not matched to a gene.

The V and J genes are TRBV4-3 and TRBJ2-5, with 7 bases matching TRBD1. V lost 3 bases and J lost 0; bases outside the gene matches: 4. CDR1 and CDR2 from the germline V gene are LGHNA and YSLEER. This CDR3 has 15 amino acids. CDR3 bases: TGCGCCAGCAGCCAGACGACAGGGAACCAAGAGACCCAGTACTTC. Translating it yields CASSQTTGNQETQYF.

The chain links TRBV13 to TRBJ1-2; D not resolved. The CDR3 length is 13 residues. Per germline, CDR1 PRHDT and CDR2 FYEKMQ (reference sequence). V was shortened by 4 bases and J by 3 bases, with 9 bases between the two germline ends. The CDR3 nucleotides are TGTGCCAGCAGCTCTTCTCGCGACTATGGCTACACCTTC. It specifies CASSSSRDYGYTF.

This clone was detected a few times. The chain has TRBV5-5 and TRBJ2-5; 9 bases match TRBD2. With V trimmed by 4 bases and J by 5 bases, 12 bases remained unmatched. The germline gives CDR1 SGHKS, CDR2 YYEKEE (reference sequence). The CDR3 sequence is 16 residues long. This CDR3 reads CASSLEPSGVMETQYF. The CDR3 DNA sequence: TGTGCCAGCAGCCTAGAGCCTAGCGGGGTTATGGAGACCCAGTACTTC.

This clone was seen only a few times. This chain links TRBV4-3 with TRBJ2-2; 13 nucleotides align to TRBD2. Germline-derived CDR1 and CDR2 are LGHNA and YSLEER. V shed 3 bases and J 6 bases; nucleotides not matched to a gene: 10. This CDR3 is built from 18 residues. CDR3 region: CASSHLLAGGRTAGELFF. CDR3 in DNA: TGCGCCAGCAGCCACCTACTAGCGGGGGGGCGGACCGCCGGGGAGCTGTTTTTT.